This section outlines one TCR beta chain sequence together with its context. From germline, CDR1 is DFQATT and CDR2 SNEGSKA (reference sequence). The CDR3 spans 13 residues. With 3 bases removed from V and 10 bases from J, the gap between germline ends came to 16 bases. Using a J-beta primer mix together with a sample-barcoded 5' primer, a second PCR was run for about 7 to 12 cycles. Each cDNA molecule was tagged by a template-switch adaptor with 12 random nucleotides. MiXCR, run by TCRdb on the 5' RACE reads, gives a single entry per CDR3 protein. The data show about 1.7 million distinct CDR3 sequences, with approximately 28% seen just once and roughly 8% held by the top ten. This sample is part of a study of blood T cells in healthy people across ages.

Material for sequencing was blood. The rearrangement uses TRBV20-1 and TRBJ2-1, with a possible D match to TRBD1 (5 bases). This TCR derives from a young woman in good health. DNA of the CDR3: TGCAGTGCTAGCAAAGGGGCTGGGTACGAGCAGTTCTTC. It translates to CSASKGAGYEQFF.